This T cell receptor (beta chain) was documented in a study of T cells in Graves' hyperthyroidism and ophthalmopathy. RNA transcripts were the template for amplifying TCR beta CDR3 regions. The primer set for the first-round RT-PCR of the TCR CDR3 was HTBI. From the multiplex PCR reads, TCRdb called clonotypes with MiXCR, one entry per CDR3 protein. This sample has hundreds of thousands of distinct CDR3 sequences; around 15% occur once, and the top ten carry 12%. The CDR3 consists of 15 residues. Trimming removed 4 bases from V and 5 bases from J; junction bases left unmatched: 8. This clonotype was seen repeatedly, ten times or more.

Sample: blood. The chain has TRBV12-3 or TRBV12-4 and TRBJ2-1, with 7 bases aligning to TRBD2. The sequence was collected from a woman between 45 and 65 years old with Graves' ophthalmopathy. The CDR3 DNA reads as TGTGCCAGCAGTTCACCCGGGACTACCGACAATGAGCAGTTCTTC. It translates to CASSSPGTTDNEQFF.